A single T cell receptor beta chain is shown here with its context. Its antigen is currently unknown. This entry belongs to a study of shared clonotypes between healthy human individuals. Assay execution proceeded at the deep level. Using immunoSEQ multiplex PCR, the repertoire was profiled, and TCRdb retains in-frame clones only, with some absent. The table lists some 500,000 clones, around 96% of them singletons. V lost 8 bases, J lost 7 bases, and 17 bases lay in between. The germline V gene encodes CDR1 MNHEY and CDR2 SMNVEV (reference sequence). The CDR3 contains 14 residues. Study-level findings and limits: The study found approximately 5% of naive CD4 clonotypes shared across a handful of donors.

The TCR originated in a woman aged 25 to 45 in good health. This chain uses TRBV27 with TRBJ2-2; D is undetermined. Sequencing used naive CD4+ T cells sorted from blood. Subset given: CD45RA+ positively selected. DNA for the CDR3: TGTGCCAGCGAACCCCCTCTAGGACGCGGGGAGCTGTTTTTT. Protein product: CASEPPLGRGELFF.